This note documents a single TCR beta chain sequence. What it recognizes is unknown. Libraries were prepared by immunoSEQ multiplex PCR; TCRdb keeps only in-frame clonotypes and omits some of them. The sample lists roughly 70,000 clones; 75% to 90% were seen once. The ends lost 7 bases at V and 1 base at J; junction bases unmatched: 8. The CDR3 covers 15 residues. Germline-derived CDR1 and CDR2 are ENHRY and SYGVKD. The data were taken from a study of OX40 agonist ivuxolimab in advanced cancers. The study, taken as a whole, reports: Expanded peripheral T-cell antigen specificity went undetermined. Within 6 weeks, CD4+ and CD8+ blood T cells expanded clonally at 0.1 to 3.0 mg/kg.

This chain joins TRBV10-3 and TRBJ2-3, with 7 bases that match TRBD1. The clonotype was recovered from an adult with an advanced solid tumor such as melanoma, head and neck, liver or kidney cancer. Sequencing was performed on CD4+ or CD8+ T cells sorted from blood, taken in a trial of the OX40 agonist ivuxolimab. CDR3 loop: CAITSTGVGTDTQYF. CDR3 nucleotide sequence: TGTGCCATCACCAGTACAGGGGTCGGCACAGATACGCAGTATTTT.